This T cell receptor (beta chain) was found in a study of memory CD8 T cells in hepatitis C reinfection (dated by TCRdb to about 2017). About the investigation overall: Two consecutive HCV infections were spontaneously resolved by three donors, whereas a primary infection was cleared by two donors who then became chronically infected after reinfection. Late or post reinfection samples were obtained 12 to 24 weeks after detection of reinfection. Between about 2009 and 2013, several reinfection cases that had stored pre-reinfection samples were identified. HCV reinfection was defined as a positive HCV RNA test following two negative tests taken at least 60 days apart. Across an HCV reinfection episode in several donors, the study followed the TCR beta repertoire of virus-specific CD8 T cells over time. In the reinfection study, participants who had previously resolved an HCV infection were followed up every 3 months.

The time point label of this sample denotes: late/post reinfection, 12 to 24 weeks after detection. The sorted cells were sequenced directly ex vivo, without any in vitro expansion ahead of TCR sequencing. The donors were people who inject drugs and were enrolled in the Montreal Acute Hepatitis C Cohort Study (HEPCO) in Canada. As controls, total naive CD8 T cells, sorted as viable CD3+ CD8+ CD45RO-, were obtained from two donors at each of the three reinfection time points. Before sorting, cryopreserved peripheral blood mononuclear cells were thawed and CD8 T cells were purified from those thawed cells. The MACS CD8+ T cell Isolation Kit was used to enrich CD8 T cells through negative selection. Cells were sorted on a BD FACSAria II sorter running FACSDiva software, and FlowJo was used to analyze the data. The cysteine opens and the phenylalanine closes a CDR3 of 14 amino acids. Left in the record is the CDR3 DNA by itself, 42 bases read in frame from the first base. Taken from the germline V gene, the CDR1 and CDR2 loops are MNHEY and SVGAGI. The junction carries 9 bases between V and J, which are trimmed by 5 bases and 0 bases respectively.

Library preparation used the immunoSEQ multiplex PCR assay. Genomic DNA was extracted from the sorted cells, and Adaptive Biotechnologies' automated high-throughput method was used to sequence the TCR beta V, D and J regions. A two-step, bias-controlled multiplex PCR was used to amplify CDR3 regions. Amplified TCR beta libraries were sequenced on an Illumina instrument. The source study handled its data this way. Demultiplexed reads were processed to reduce amplification and sequencing bias, and the IMGT database was used to assign CDR3 sequences to gene families. ImmunoSEQ software version 2.0 was used to analyze repertoire data. Out-of-frame sequences and sequences containing stop codons in the CDR3 were removed from the clonotype lists. Any clonotype with a frequency under 0.01% was left out, since that frequency corresponded to less than one cell. Richness was calculated by dividing observed richness by input cell number, and evenness was calculated by dividing Shannon entropy by log observed richness. Simpson diversity and Morisita-Horn overlap indices were used to quantify repertoire diversity and similarity between time points. Each clonotype was placed into one of four groups: dominant (>1%), sub-dominant (0.5-0.99%), low abundance (0.1-0.49%) or lowest abundance (<0.1%). The germline index was obtained by subtracting total nucleotide additions from total CDR3 length and then dividing the result by total CDR3 length. Sourced from immuneACCESS, this table was stored by TCRdb with only in-frame sequences that have V and J called. A share of the clones is absent; for the studies checked, an unresolved V gene accounts for under half, and the remainder has no known explanation. The V and J calls and clone size come from that table; D and trimming were worked out from the DNA. This sample gives tens of thousands of clones in total; 89% of them show up just once. The ten top clones hold roughly 0.7% of the sample.

What the authors observed across the whole study: Because only five donors were included, definitive conclusions about public clonotypes linked to secondary clearance were beyond the reach of the study.

This clone showed up just a few times. Its antigen has not been determined. Base qualities were left out, and no much larger clone turns up one base away. Sample: naive CD8+ T cells sorted from blood. Per the publication, the cell subset or site label means: total naive CD8+CD45RO- T cells. The rearranged chain carries TRBV6-5 and TRBJ2-3; TRBD2 might be the D gene, on 6 matching bases. The receptor comes from a man younger than 35 with hepatitis C virus infection. Here is the DNA: TGTGCCAGCAGTCTCGGGACTAGCACAGATACGCAGTATTTT. It encodes CASSLGTSTDTQYF.